These 14 T cell receptor beta chains came from one sample sequenced in a study of cytomegalovirus exposure and HLA in healthy donors. Use of 60 Vbeta and 13 Jbeta primers characterized the PCR. Only in-frame clones appear in the TCRdb table, and some are missing; sequencing was by immunoSEQ multiplex PCR. The sample gives 90,000 to 130,000 clones, approximately 83% of which show up once; less than 2% is in the top ten. What was sequenced was PBMCs. Every receptor here comes from a man in his forties in good health and CMV-seronegative.

As concerns this clone: Other DNA variants within this sample encode the same CDR3. The CDR3 sequence: CASSIGPGGNTEAFF. In nucleotides, the CDR3 is TGTGCCAGTAGTATAGGGCCGGGGGGGAACACTGAAGCTTTCTTT. This chain uses TRBV19 with TRBJ1-1; D is perhaps TRBD1 (5 bases). CDR1 LNHDA and CDR2 SQIVND come from the germline V gene (reference sequence). The CDR3 consists of 15 residues. V dropped 1 base and J dropped 1 base, with 10 bases sitting between them.

The chain has TRBV2 and TRBJ1-2, with TRBD1 as a possible D gene (6 bases). This CDR3 comprises 12 residues. Trimming took off 8 bases at V and 3 bases at J, with 10 bases between the two ends. Per germline, CDR1 SNHLY and CDR2 FYNNEI. The CDR3 spells CASGQGYYGYTF. In DNA form, the CDR3 reads TGTGCCAGCGGGCAGGGGTACTATGGCTACACCTTC. The full variable domain, with the rest looked up from reference TRBV2 and TRBJ1-2, is EPEVTQTPSHQVTQMGQEVILRCVPISNHLYFYWYRQILGQKVEFLVSFYNNEISEKSEIFDDQFSVERPDGSNFTLKIRSTKLEDSAMYFCASGQGYYGYTFGSGTRLTVV.

This sequence joins TRBV2 and TRBJ1-1, with unresolved D. Trimming shortened V by 7 bases and J by 0 bases, and 9 bases separated the two germline ends. The CDR3 length is 13 residues. Germline loops: CDR1 SNHLY, CDR2 FYNNEI. CDR3 nucleotides: TGTGCCAGCAAGCAACAGATGAACACTGAAGCTTTCTTT. It specifies CASKQQMNTEAFF.

The chain couples TRBV19 to TRBJ1-5; TRBD1 matches 7 bases. Germline values: CDR1 LNHDA, CDR2 SQIVND (reference sequence). The V gene end was trimmed by 8 bases and the J gene end by 0 bases; junction bases not matched to a gene: 4. This CDR3 has 14 amino acids. The CDR3: CASHDRASNQPQHF. In DNA form, the CDR3 reads TGTGCCAGTCACGACAGGGCTAGCAATCAGCCCCAGCATTTT. Full variable domain (remainder filled in from reference TRBV19 and TRBJ1-5): DGGITQSPKYLFRKEGQNVTLSCEQNLNHDAMYWYRQDPGQGLRLIYYSQIVNDFQKGDIAEGYSVSREKKESFPLTVTSAQKNPTAFYLCASHDRASNQPQHFGDGTRLSIL.

In nucleotides, the CDR3 is TGTGCCAGCAGTGAAGCGGGGGAGGCGGGCTACACCTTC. Its translation: CASSEAGEAGYTF. This chain joins TRBV6-1 and TRBJ1-2; D perhaps matches TRBD1 (5 bases). The V gene lost 0 bases and the J gene lost 8 bases, with 10 bases spanning the gap. The CDR3 loop spans 13 amino acids. Germline CDR1 MNHNS, CDR2 SASEGT.

A single count supports this clone. V usage is TRBV5-4 and J usage is TRBJ1-4; 9 bases fit TRBD1. V lost 3 bases and J lost 9; bases outside the gene matches: 9. This CDR3 spans 15 amino acids. Germline V gene data show CDR1 as SGHNT and CDR2 as YYREEE (reference sequence). The CDR3 nucleotides read TGTGCCAGCAGCTCGGATACCGGGACAGGGAAAAAACTGTTTTTT. Translation gives CASSSDTGTGKKLFF. Using reference TRBV5-4 and TRBJ1-4 for the parts outside the CDR3, the full variable domain is ETGVTQSPTHLIKTRGQQVTLRCSSQSGHNTVSWYQQALGQGPQFIFQYYREEENGRGNFPPRFSGLQFPNYSSELNVNALELDDSALYLCASSSDTGTGKKLFFGSGTQLSVL.

The CDR3 DNA reads TGTGCCAGCAGCTCCGGACTAGCTGGGACCGGGGAGCTGTTTTTT. Translating it yields CASSSGLAGTGELFF. V is TRBV5-4 and J is TRBJ2-2; 8 positions match TRBD2. This CDR3 spans 15 amino acids. Germline V gene sequence: CDR1 SGHNT, CDR2 YYREEE (reference sequence). V lost 3 bases and J lost 5; bases outside the gene matches: 6. The variable domain in full, with the rest retrieved from reference TRBV5-4 and TRBJ2-2, is ETGVTQSPTHLIKTRGQQVTLRCSSQSGHNTVSWYQQALGQGPQFIFQYYREEENGRGNFPPRFSGLQFPNYSSELNVNALELDDSALYLCASSSGLAGTGELFFGEGSRLTVL.

This clone was observed a single time. The J gene is TRBJ1-2, the V gene TRBV2; D is uncertain. Per germline, CDR1 SNHLY and CDR2 FYNNEI. This CDR3 spans 9 amino acids. V gave up 6 bases and J gave up 8 bases, with 4 bases separating them. The CDR3 is CASRGGYTF. CDR3 bases: TGTGCCAGCAGGGGCGGCTACACCTTC.

In its sample, this clone was seen a few times. V and J are TRBV6-1 and TRBJ1-4, with a possible D match to TRBD1 (6 bases). V lost 4 bases to trimming and J lost 6 bases, with 21 bases between them. Looked up from germline, CDR1 is MNHNS and CDR2 is SASEGT. The CDR3 is 17 residues long. CDR3 protein: CASSALRQGKGDEKLFF. CDR3 bases: TGTGCCAGCAGTGCCCTTCGGCAGGGGAAGGGGGATGAAAAACTGTTTTTT.

This sequence joins TRBV5-1 and TRBJ2-5; TRBD1 agrees at 9 bases. The trim removed 2 bases at V and 3 bases at J, leaving 5 bases unmatched. Germline CDR1 reads SGHRS; CDR2 reads YFSETQ. The CDR3 covers 15 residues. In nucleotides, the CDR3 is TGCGCCAGCAGCTTTACCGGGACAGGGAAAGAGACCCAGTACTTC. It codes for CASSFTGTGKETQYF.

The chain couples TRBV19 to TRBJ1-4; 8 nucleotides align to TRBD1. Germline CDR1 LNHDA, CDR2 SQIVND (reference sequence). J gave up 4 bases and V 4 bases, and 2 bases lay outside the gene matches. The CDR3 consists of 14 residues. The CDR3 nucleotides are TGTGCCAGTAGTAGGACAGGGTATAATGAAAAACTGTTTTTT. Translation gives CASSRTGYNEKLFF.

The chain links TRBV18 to TRBJ1-2, with 7 positions matching TRBD1. CDR1 is KGHSH, CDR2 LQKENI, per germline. The CDR3 runs 14 residues. V lost 5 bases, J lost 4 bases, and 7 bases stayed unmatched. The DNA for the CDR3 is TGTGCCAGCTCAGACAGGACAGGAGGCTATGGCTACACCTTC. Translating gives CASSDRTGGYGYTF.

The rearrangement uses TRBV2 and TRBJ1-5, with D possibly matching TRBD1 (5 bases). This CDR3 contains 15 residues. V was shortened by 4 bases and J by 1 base, with 11 bases between the two germline ends. Germline V gene lookup returns CDR1 SNHLY and CDR2 FYNNEI. CDR3 in amino acids: CASSARGMSNQPQHF. The CDR3, as DNA: TGTGCCAGCAGTGCCCGGGGGATGAGCAATCAGCCCCAGCATTTT.

The chain is built from TRBV9 and TRBJ2-5, with a weak D call TRBD1 (5 bases). Germline V CDR1 and CDR2: SGDLS, YYNGEE. V lost 0 bases to trimming and J lost 2 bases, with 14 bases between them. This CDR3 spans 16 amino acids. The CDR3 coding sequence is TGTGCCAGCAGCGTAGGGACAAGTGTGGGGCAAGAGACCCAGTACTTC. It encodes CASSVGTSVGQETQYF.